The T cell receptor beta chain under discussion was sequenced for a study of T cells in Graves' hyperthyroidism and ophthalmopathy. Amplification of TCR beta CDR3 regions used RNA as the template. First-round RT-PCR of the TCR CDR3 relied on the HTBI primer set. TCRdb used MiXCR to reprocess the multiplex PCR reads, holding one entry per CDR3 protein. The data contain 400,000 or so distinct CDR3 sequences, more than 14% of them seen just once; the ten biggest clones take up 20%. CDR3 length equals 15 residues. Per the germline V gene, CDR1 is SGHRS and CDR2 is YFSETQ. Trimming left V 5 bases short and J 3 bases short, with 17 bases between.

The V call is TRBV5-1, the J call TRBJ1-2; no clear D gene. The receptor was derived from a woman under 40 with Graves' ophthalmopathy. The sample was blood. The CDR3 is CASREPGKRDYGYTF. DNA for the CDR3: TGCGCCAGCAGAGAACCGGGAAAAAGAGACTATGGCTACACCTTC.